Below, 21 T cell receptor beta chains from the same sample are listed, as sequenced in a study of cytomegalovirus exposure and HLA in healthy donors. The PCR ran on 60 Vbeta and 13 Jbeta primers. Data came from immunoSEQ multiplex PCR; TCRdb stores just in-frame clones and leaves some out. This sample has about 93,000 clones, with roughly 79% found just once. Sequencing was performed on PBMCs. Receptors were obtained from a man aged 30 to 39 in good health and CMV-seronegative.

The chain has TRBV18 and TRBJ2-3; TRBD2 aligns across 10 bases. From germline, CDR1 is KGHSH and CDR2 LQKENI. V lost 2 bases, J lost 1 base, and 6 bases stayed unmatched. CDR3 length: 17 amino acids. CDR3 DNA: TGTGCCAGCTCACCAATCGCGCTAGCGGGGGGCACAGATACGCAGTATTTT. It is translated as CASSPIALAGGTDTQYF.

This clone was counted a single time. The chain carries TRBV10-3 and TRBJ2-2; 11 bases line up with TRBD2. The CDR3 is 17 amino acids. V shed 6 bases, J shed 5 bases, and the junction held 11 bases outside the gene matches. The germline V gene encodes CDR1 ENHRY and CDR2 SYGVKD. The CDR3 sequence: CAIRPTSGEGMTGELFF. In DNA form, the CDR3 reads TGTGCCATCAGGCCGACTAGCGGGGAGGGCATGACCGGGGAGCTGTTTTTT.

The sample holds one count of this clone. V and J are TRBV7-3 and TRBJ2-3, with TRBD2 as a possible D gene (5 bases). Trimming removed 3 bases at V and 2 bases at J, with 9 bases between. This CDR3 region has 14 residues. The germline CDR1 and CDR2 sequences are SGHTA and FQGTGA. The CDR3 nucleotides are TGTGCCAGCAGCTTTGGACTTACCACAGATACGCAGTATTTT. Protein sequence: CASSFGLTTDTQYF.

This CDR3 is CASGLGASGGEQFF. The CDR3 DNA sequence: TGTGCTAGTGGTTTGGGCGCTAGCGGGGGAGAGCAGTTCTTC. V gene TRBV12-5 combines with J gene TRBJ2-1; TRBD2 matches at 10 bases. The CDR3 sequence is 14 residues long. The V segment lost 1 base and the J segment 10 bases; nucleotides outside the gene matches: 4. CDR1 LGHNT and CDR2 FRNRAP come from the germline V gene.

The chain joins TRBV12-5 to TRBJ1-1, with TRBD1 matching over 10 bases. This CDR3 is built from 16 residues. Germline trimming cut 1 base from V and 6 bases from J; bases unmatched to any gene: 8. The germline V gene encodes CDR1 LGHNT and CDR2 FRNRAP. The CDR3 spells CASGLALTGGAAEAFF. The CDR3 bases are TGTGCTAGTGGTTTGGCCTTGACAGGGGGCGCCGCTGAAGCTTTCTTT.

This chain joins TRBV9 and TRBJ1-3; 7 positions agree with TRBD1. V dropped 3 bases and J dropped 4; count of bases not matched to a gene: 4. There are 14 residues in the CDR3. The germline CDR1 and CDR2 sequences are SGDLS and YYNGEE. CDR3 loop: CASSAGGSGNTIYF. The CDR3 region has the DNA TGTGCCAGCAGCGCAGGGGGTTCAGGAAACACCATATATTTT.

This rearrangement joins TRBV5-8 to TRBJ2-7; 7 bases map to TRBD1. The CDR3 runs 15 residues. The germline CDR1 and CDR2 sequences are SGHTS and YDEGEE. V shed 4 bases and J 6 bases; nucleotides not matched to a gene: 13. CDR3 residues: CASSLSLVDRIEQYF. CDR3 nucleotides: TGTGCCAGCAGCCTCTCCCTAGTGGACAGGATCGAGCAGTACTTC.

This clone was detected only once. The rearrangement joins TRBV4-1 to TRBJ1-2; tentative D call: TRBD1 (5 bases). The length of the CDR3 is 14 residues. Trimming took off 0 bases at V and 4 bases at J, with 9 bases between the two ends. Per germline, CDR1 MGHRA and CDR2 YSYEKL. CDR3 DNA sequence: TGCGCCAGCAGCCAAGATCTGGGGCCCTATGGCTACACCTTC. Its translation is CASSQDLGPYGYTF.

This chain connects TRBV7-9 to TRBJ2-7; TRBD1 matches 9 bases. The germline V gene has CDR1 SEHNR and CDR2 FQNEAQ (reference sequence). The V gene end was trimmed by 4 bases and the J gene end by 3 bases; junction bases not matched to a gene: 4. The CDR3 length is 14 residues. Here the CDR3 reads CASSWGQGSYEQYV. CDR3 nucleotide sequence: TGTGCCAGCAGCTGGGGACAGGGAAGCTACGAGCAGTACGTC.

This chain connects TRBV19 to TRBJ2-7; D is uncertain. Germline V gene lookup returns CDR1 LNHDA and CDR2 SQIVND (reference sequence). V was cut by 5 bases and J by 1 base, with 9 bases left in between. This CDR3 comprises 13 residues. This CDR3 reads CASSPAMSYEQYF. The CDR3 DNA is TGTGCCAGTAGTCCCGCGATGTCCTACGAGCAGTACTTC.

The CDR3 reads CASSHGETQYF. CDR3 in DNA: TGCGCCAGCAGCCACGGGGAGACCCAGTACTTC. The rearrangement links TRBV4-3 to TRBJ2-5; D gene unclear. The CDR3 runs to 11 residues. Trimming took off 3 bases at V and 5 bases at J, with 4 bases between the two ends. In germline, CDR1 is LGHNA, CDR2 YSLEER.

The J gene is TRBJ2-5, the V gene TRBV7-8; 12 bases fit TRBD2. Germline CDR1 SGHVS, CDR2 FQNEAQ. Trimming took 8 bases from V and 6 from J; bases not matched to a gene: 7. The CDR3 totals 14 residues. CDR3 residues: CASDTRTSGKTQYF. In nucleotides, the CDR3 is TGTGCCAGCGATACCCGGACTAGCGGGAAGACCCAGTACTTC.

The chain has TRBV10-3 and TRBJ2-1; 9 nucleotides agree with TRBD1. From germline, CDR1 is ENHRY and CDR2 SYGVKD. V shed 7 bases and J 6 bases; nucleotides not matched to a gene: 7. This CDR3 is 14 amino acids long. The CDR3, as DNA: TGTGCCATCAATACCGGGACAGGGCCCAATGAGCAGTTCTTC. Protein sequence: CAINTGTGPNEQFF.

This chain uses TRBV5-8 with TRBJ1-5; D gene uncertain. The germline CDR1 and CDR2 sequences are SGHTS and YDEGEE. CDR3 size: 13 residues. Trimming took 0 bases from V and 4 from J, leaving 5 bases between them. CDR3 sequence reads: CASSLAGNQPQHF. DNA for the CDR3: TGTGCCAGCAGCTTGGCAGGAAATCAGCCCCAGCATTTT.

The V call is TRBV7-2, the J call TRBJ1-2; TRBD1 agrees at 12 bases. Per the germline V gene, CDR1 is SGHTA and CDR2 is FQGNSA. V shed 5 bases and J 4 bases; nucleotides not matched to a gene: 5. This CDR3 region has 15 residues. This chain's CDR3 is CASSPGTGGSYGYTF. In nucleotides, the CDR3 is TGTGCCAGCAGCCCCGGGACAGGGGGCAGCTATGGCTACACCTTC.

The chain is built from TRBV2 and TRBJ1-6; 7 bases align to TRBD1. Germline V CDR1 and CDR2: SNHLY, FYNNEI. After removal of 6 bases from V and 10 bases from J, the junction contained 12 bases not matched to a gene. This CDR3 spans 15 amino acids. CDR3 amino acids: CASRDKQGRSSPLHF. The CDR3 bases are TGTGCCAGCAGGGACAAACAGGGGAGGAGCTCACCCCTCCACTTT.

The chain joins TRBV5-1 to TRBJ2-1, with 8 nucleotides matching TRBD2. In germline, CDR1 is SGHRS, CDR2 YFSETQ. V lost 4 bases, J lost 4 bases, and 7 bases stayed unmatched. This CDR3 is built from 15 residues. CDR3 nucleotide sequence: TGCGCCAGCAGCCCCCCCAGCGGGGGTTACAATGAGCAGTTCTTC. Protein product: CASSPPSGGYNEQFF.

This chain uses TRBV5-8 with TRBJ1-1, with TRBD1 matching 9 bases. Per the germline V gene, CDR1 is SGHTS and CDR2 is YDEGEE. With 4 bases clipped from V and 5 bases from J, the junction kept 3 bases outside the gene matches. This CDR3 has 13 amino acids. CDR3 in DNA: TGTGCCAGCAGCGGACAGGGGACTACTGAAGCTTTCTTT. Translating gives CASSGQGTTEAFF.

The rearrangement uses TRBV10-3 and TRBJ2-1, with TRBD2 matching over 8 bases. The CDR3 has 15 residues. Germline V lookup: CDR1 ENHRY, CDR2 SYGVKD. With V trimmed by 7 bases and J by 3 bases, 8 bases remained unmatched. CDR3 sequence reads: CAIKTGLADYNEQFF. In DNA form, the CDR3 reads TGTGCCATCAAAACCGGACTAGCCGACTACAATGAGCAGTTCTTC.

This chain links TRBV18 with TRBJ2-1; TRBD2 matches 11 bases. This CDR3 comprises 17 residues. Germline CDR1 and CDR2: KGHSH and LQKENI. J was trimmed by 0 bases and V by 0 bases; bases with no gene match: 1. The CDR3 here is CASSPPGLAVSYNEQFF. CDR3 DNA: TGTGCCAGCTCACCACCGGGACTAGCGGTCTCCTACAATGAGCAGTTCTTC.

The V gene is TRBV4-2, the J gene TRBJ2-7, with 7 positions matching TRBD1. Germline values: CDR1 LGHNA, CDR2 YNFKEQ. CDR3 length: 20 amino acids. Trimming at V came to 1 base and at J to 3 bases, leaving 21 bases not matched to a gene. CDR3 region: CASSQVGIIEQGPTLYEQYF. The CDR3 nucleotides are TGTGCCAGCAGCCAAGTGGGTATAATAGAACAGGGGCCAACCCTCTACGAGCAGTACTTC.